The 6 T cell receptor beta chains presented below share a single source sample, sequenced in a study of vaccination effects on CD4 cells after COVID-19. Their antigen targets remain unknown. Data came from immunoSEQ multiplex PCR; TCRdb stores just in-frame clones and leaves some out. The table records tens of thousands of clones, 70% to 80% of them present only once. Investigators separated out CD4+ T cells once around eleven days of culture had passed. Participants got two doses of BNT162b2 or mRNA-1273 vaccine. Sample: CD4+ T cells from PBMCs cultured without peptide, taken after COVID-19 vaccination. Receptor source: a human donor who received a COVID-19 vaccine.

This clone came up once. This sequence joins TRBV6-2 or TRBV6-3 and TRBJ1-1, with unresolved D. The CDR3 runs to 14 residues. Germline lookup yields CDR1 MNHEY and CDR2 SVGEGT. V lost 6 bases to trimming and J lost 5 bases, with 16 bases between them. Here the CDR3 DNA reads TGTGCCAGCAGCCTGGATTTAGGCGGGACTGAAGCTTTCTTT. Translating gives CASSLDLGGTEAFF.

This clone appeared a few times. This chain connects TRBV6-2 or TRBV6-3 to TRBJ1-2, with TRBD1 matching over 7 bases. The CDR3 runs 16 residues. V shed 6 bases, J shed 4 bases, and the junction held 14 bases outside the gene matches. Germline-derived CDR1 and CDR2 are MNHEY and SVGEGT. This CDR3 is CASSRDRVVSGYGYTF. In nucleotides, the CDR3 is TGTGCCAGCAGCCGTGACAGGGTGGTTAGCGGCTATGGCTACACCTTC.

The V and J genes are TRBV19 and TRBJ1-3; the D gene is possibly TRBD1 (6 bases). V was shortened by 7 bases and J by 2 bases, with 15 bases between the two germline ends. The CDR3 length is 15 residues. Germline CDR1 is LNHDA and CDR2 is SQIVND (reference sequence). CDR3 in amino acids: CASTFQGPPGNTIYF. CDR3 DNA sequence: TGTGCCAGTACCTTCCAGGGGCCACCTGGAAACACCATATATTTT.

The chain combines TRBV30 with TRBJ1-1; 9 nucleotides align to TRBD1. Germline-derived CDR1 and CDR2 are GTSNPN and SVGIG (reference sequence). The CDR3 is made up of 13 amino acids. Trimming removed 1 base from V and 6 bases from J; junction bases left unmatched: 3. CDR3: CAWSDRGPPEAFF. The CDR3 region has the DNA TGTGCCTGGAGTGACAGGGGGCCCCCTGAAGCTTTCTTT. Full variable domain (missing parts from reference TRBV30 and TRBJ1-1): SQTIHQWPATLVQPVGSPLSLECTVEGTSNPNLYWYRQAAGRGLQLLFYSVGIGQISSEVPQNLSASRPQDRQFILSSKKLLLSDSGFYLCAWSDRGPPEAFFGQGTRLTVV.

This rearrangement joins TRBV2 to TRBJ2-7, with 7 bases identical to TRBD1. Germline V gene sequence: CDR1 SNHLY, CDR2 FYNNEI. The V segment lost 6 bases and the J segment 6 bases; nucleotides outside the gene matches: 11. The CDR3 runs to 14 residues. The CDR3 reads CASRPMVTGTEQYV. The DNA for the CDR3 is TGTGCCAGCAGACCCATGGTGACAGGGACCGAGCAGTACGTC.

The chain employs TRBV15 and TRBJ2-7; 7 positions agree with TRBD2. Per the germline V gene, CDR1 is LNHNV and CDR2 is YYDKDF (reference sequence). The J segment lost 1 base and the V segment lost 0 bases, leaving 3 bases of the junction unmatched. CDR3 length: 15 amino acids. The CDR3 nucleotides are TGTGCCACCAGCAGAGATCATAGCGGGTCCTACGAGCAGTACGTC. Translating it yields CATSRDHSGSYEQYV.